The clone carrying this T cell receptor (beta chain) was recorded a few times. Antigen: not known. Clones were sequenced by immunoSEQ multiplex PCR, and TCRdb holds only the in-frame ones, with some missing. The sample gives about 490,000 clones, around three quarters of which show up once; approximately 12% is in the top ten. These data are taken from a study of shared clonotypes between healthy human individuals. In the study overall: The donor group consisted of two women and three men, aged 18 to 49. Overall study findings and caveats: Depth of sequencing was expected to influence donor clonotype sharing.

V shed 6 bases and J shed 8 bases, with 17 bases lying between them. Germline CDR1 and CDR2: SGHKS and YYEKEE (reference sequence). This CDR3 is built from 13 residues. Specimen: PBMCs. The chain joins TRBV5-5 to TRBJ1-1; D not resolved. The receptor was isolated from a woman aged 40 to 50 in good health. Some clones in this sample may be carry-over from other donors' samples. The CDR3 DNA reads as TGTGCCAGCAATCTGGGAGTTACTCCCGAAGCTTTCTTT. It codes for CASNLGVTPEAFF.